This TCR beta chain was recovered during a study of cytomegalovirus exposure and HLA in healthy donors. Turning to the study itself: When 350 to 500 donors were genotyped, around 77% of them were found to fall in the Caucasian-associated ancestry cluster. General study points: Presence/absence analyses assumed roughly uniform sequencing depth across donors, which may not hold. The classifier reportedly diagnosed cytomegalovirus status with high specificity and sensitivity.

As regards this clone: The antigen remains undetermined.

The PCR ran on 60 Vbeta and 13 Jbeta primers. TCRdb keeps only in-frame clones here, not all; method: immunoSEQ multiplex PCR. The table shows some 150,000 clones, with over 75% occurring only once. Each donor was healthy, and each was a bone marrow donor. CDR3 length: 15 amino acids. The germline gives CDR1 SGHRS, CDR2 YFSETQ. Trimming left V 2 bases short and J 6 bases short, with 16 bases between. The rearrangement uses TRBV5-1 and TRBJ2-3, with D perhaps matching TRBD2 (6 bases). Sequences were obtained from PBMCs. The TCR was taken from a man aged 35-49 years in good health and CMV-seropositive. CDR3 in DNA: TGCGCCAGCAGCTTAGGGACGGGAGTCCCCGATACGCAGTATTTT. Protein product: CASSLGTGVPDTQYF.